The 6 T cell receptor beta chains reported below all come from one sample, sequenced in a study of brain T cells in children with intractable seizures. Using immunoSEQ multiplex PCR, the repertoire was profiled, and TCRdb retains in-frame clones only, with some absent. The sample shows hundreds of thousands of clones, about 94% of them seen only once. Regarding time point: blood from clinic visit 5 months post-surgery; TSC patient then seizure free. The sequenced sample was peripheral blood, obtained approximately 5 months after surgery. The receptors shown here come from a boy in the first two years of life with tuberous sclerosis and intractable seizures.

This clone was detected only once. The CDR3: CASSVGMGWVFF. The CDR3, as DNA: TGTGCCAGCAGTGTCGGGATGGGGTGGGTGTTTTTT. The chain has TRBV6-6 and TRBJ1-4; D ambiguous. The V end lost 5 bases, the J end lost 15 bases, and 16 bases lay between the germline ends. The CDR3 is 12 residues long. CDR1 and CDR2 from the germline V gene are MNHNY and SVGAGI (reference sequence).

This chain links TRBV20-1 with TRBJ2-7; TRBD2 matches 8 bases. The germline V gene has CDR1 DFQATT and CDR2 SNEGSKA (reference sequence). With 3 bases clipped from V and 4 bases from J, the junction kept 11 bases outside the gene matches. This CDR3 is built from 15 residues. The CDR3 region is CSASPPGPGGYEQYF. DNA for the CDR3: TGCAGTGCTAGTCCCCCGGGACCGGGGGGGTACGAGCAGTACTTC.

The chain combines TRBV30 with TRBJ1-5; 7 positions agree with TRBD1. CDR1 is GTSNPN, CDR2 SVGIG, per germline (reference sequence). V dropped 5 bases and J dropped 0; count of bases not matched to a gene: 7. This CDR3 has 15 amino acids. CDR3 protein: CAWARDSYSNQPQHF. DNA for the CDR3: TGTGCCTGGGCCCGGGACAGCTATAGCAATCAGCCCCAGCATTTT.

The chain links TRBV2 to TRBJ2-5; D gene uncertain. CDR3 size: 15 residues. From germline, CDR1 is SNHLY and CDR2 FYNNEI. V shed 6 bases and J shed 4 bases, with 18 bases lying between them. CDR3 in amino acids: CASRGGSRLLETQYF. CDR3 DNA sequence: TGTGCCAGCAGGGGTGGCAGCCGATTATTAGAGACCCAGTACTTC.

This chain links TRBV4-1 with TRBJ2-7, with D perhaps given as TRBD1 or TRBD2 (6 bases each). V shed 0 bases and J shed 5 bases, with 14 bases lying between them. The CDR3 is 15 residues long. In germline, CDR1 is MGHRA, CDR2 YSYEKL. The CDR3 reads CASSQDRTGGHEQYF. CDR3 coding DNA: TGCGCCAGCAGCCAAGATAGGACCGGGGGCCACGAGCAGTACTTC.

This sequence joins TRBV2 and TRBJ1-1, with D tentatively TRBD1 (5 bases). In germline, CDR1 is SNHLY, CDR2 FYNNEI. V shed 0 bases and J shed 5 bases, with 10 bases lying between them. The CDR3 consists of 14 residues. The CDR3 loop reads CASSEAGDGTEAFF. Here the CDR3 DNA reads TGTGCCAGCAGTGAAGCTGGGGACGGGACTGAAGCTTTCTTT.